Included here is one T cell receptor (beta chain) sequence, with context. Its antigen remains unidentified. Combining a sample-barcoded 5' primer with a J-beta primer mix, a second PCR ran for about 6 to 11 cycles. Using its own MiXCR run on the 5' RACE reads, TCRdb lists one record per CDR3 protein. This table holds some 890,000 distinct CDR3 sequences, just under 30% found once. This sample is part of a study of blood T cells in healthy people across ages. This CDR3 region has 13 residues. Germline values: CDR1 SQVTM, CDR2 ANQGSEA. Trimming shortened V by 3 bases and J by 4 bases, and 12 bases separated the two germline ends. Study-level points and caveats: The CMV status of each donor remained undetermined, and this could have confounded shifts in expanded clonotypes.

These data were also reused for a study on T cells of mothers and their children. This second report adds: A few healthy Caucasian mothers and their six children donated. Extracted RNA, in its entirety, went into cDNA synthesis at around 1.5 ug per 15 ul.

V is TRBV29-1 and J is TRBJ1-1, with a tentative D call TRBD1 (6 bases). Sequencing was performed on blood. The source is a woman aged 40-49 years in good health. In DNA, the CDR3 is TGCAGCGTTGAGGGGGGGGGCACCACTGAAGCTTTCTTT. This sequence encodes CSVEGGGTTEAFF.